This T cell receptor beta chain stems from a study of cytomegalovirus exposure and HLA in healthy donors. The primer mix had 60 Vbeta and 13 Jbeta primers. Clones were sequenced by immunoSEQ multiplex PCR, and TCRdb holds only the in-frame ones, with some missing. The data contain 200,000 to 300,000 clones, roughly 81% of them singletons. About this clone itself: The antigen is not known.

Study-level results: Relative to equally common others, HLA-associated TCR beta chains showed greater clonal expansion in a later analysis. As a later analysis revealed, the rate of TCR association differed by HLA locus, with DRB1 most and HLA-C fewest. It was taken for granted in presence/absence analyses that sequencing depth across donors was roughly uniform. Most subjects' HLA-A and HLA-B alleles were reportedly predicted from TCR beta sequences.

The CDR3 totals 14 residues. With V trimmed by 4 bases and J by 6 bases, 9 bases remained unmatched. The germline V gene has CDR1 SGHDN and CDR2 FVKESK. The chain couples TRBV14 to TRBJ2-7, with 7 bases lining up with TRBD1. The material sequenced was PBMCs. This receptor was identified in a woman between 35 and 50 years old in good health and CMV-seropositive. CDR3 residues: CASSLLTGSGEQYF. In nucleotides, the CDR3 is TGTGCCAGCAGCCTATTGACAGGGAGCGGCGAGCAGTACTTC.